This TCR beta chain was sequenced for a study of beta chain features in type 1 diabetes. Trimming removed 3 bases at V and 8 bases at J, with 9 bases between. Per germline, CDR1 SEHNR and CDR2 FQNEAQ (reference sequence). CDR3 size: 12 residues. Every bit of the isolated RNA underwent reverse transcription, so sequencing read expressed TCRB transcripts. Clones were read by immunoSEQ multiplex PCR, and TCRdb kept only the in-frame ones, dropping some. The sample lists over 40,000 clones, 50% occurring once. The rearrangement links TRBV7-9 to TRBJ2-3; D is perhaps TRBD2 (5 bases). The material sequenced was stem cell memory CD4+ T cells from blood. The TCR comes from a woman in her twenties or thirties in good health. CDR3: CASSLTEGTQYF. The CDR3 nucleotides are TGTGCCAGCAGCTTGACCGAGGGTACGCAGTATTTT.